These T cell receptor beta chains were read from a single sample in a study of cytomegalovirus exposure and HLA in healthy donors. Here immunoSEQ multiplex PCR was the method, and the copy in TCRdb shows in-frame clones only, minus some. The data include around 120,000 clones; the top ten clones carry around 3.6%. Sequenced sample: PBMCs. Every receptor here comes from a man younger than 30 in good health and CMV-seronegative. The CDR3 runs from the conserved cysteine through the conserved F or W. A D gene is named only where the DNA matches it firmly.

d_call j_call v_call cdr3_aa cdr3_nt
. TRBJ1-1 TRBV18 CASSREARTWNMNTEAFF TGTGCCAGCTCAAGGGAAGCTCGGACATGGAACATGAACACTGAAGCTTTCTTT
. TRBJ1-1 TRBV20-1 CRPQASPEAFF TGCAGACCACAGGCTTCCCCTGAAGCTTTCTTT
TRBD1 TRBJ1-3 TRBV28 CASSPARGSGNTIYF TGTGCCAGCAGTCCGGCCAGGGGGTCTGGAAACACCATATATTTT
TRBD1 TRBJ2-5 TRBV6-5 CASSSGQGTGETQYF TGTGCCAGCAGTTCGGGACAGGGGACAGGAGAGACCCAGTACTTC
. TRBJ1-4 TRBV25-1 CASSESTEKLFF TGTGCCAGCAGTGAATCTACTGAAAAACTGTTTTTT
TRBD2 TRBJ2-7 TRBV28 CASTSSGSSYEQYF TGTGCCAGCACCTCTAGCGGCTCCTCCTACGAGCAGTACTTC
. TRBJ1-1 TRBV7-9 CASSPSRGESTEAFF TGTGCCAGCAGCCCTTCAAGGGGTGAATCCACTGAAGCTTTCTTT
TRBD1 TRBJ2-3 TRBV13 CASSSRDRVSLPDTQYF TGTGCCAGCAGCTCACGGGACAGGGTTTCCCTCCCAGATACGCAGTATTTT
TRBD1 TRBJ2-5 TRBV5-6 CASSPGTGGLGTQYF TGTGCCAGCAGCCCCGGGACAGGGGGATTGGGGACCCAGTACTTC
TRBD1 TRBJ1-2 TRBV9 CASSVSGQGARGYTF TGTGCCAGCAGCGTATCCGGACAGGGGGCGCGTGGCTACACCTTC
. TRBJ2-7 TRBV28 CASSSPGALDEQYF TGTGCCAGCAGTTCCCCAGGGGCTTTGGACGAGCAGTACTTC
. TRBJ2-7 TRBV9 CASSVAGQQDIYEQYF TGTGCCAGCAGCGTAGCTGGTCAGCAGGACATTTACGAGCAGTACTTC
TRBD1 TRBJ2-2 TRBV9 CASSARQGSDTGELFF TGTGCCAGCAGCGCCAGACAGGGATCGGACACCGGGGAGCTGTTTTTT
TRBD2 TRBJ2-3 TRBV9 CASSPRGVRTFGTDTQYF TGTGCCAGCAGCCCCCGGGGGGTTCGGACCTTCGGCACAGATACGCAGTATTTT
. TRBJ2-1 TRBV5-1 CASSLGGMSDEQFF TGCGCCAGCAGCTTGGGCGGGATGAGCGATGAGCAGTTCTTC
TRBD1 TRBJ2-3 TRBV18 CASSPSYRDRGPVNTQYF TGTGCCAGCTCACCATCTTACCGGGACAGGGGGCCTGTAAATACGCAGTATTTT